The clone carrying this T cell receptor beta chain appeared many times. Its specificity is not known. Using RNA transcripts as the source, TCR beta CDR3 regions were amplified. TCR CDR3 regions were first amplified by RT-PCR with HTBI primers. Each CDR3 protein is one row after TCRdb ran MiXCR on the multiplex PCR reads. This repertoire shows nearly 600,000 distinct CDR3 sequences, 13% to 15% found once; its top ten account for more than 6%. This entry is derived from a study of T cells in Graves' hyperthyroidism and ophthalmopathy. Study-level findings and limits: Onset of ophthalmopathy came a median 6.5 months after the model predicted it.

The germline CDR1 and CDR2 sequences are MGHDK and SYGVNS. The CDR3 sequence is 18 residues long. V trimming: 3 bases; J trimming: 0 bases; junction bases outside the gene matches: 9. The source material was blood. V is TRBV25-1 and J is TRBJ2-3; 10 bases are shared with TRBD2. The receptor's source is a young woman with Graves' ophthalmopathy. CDR3 protein: CASSESQTSGHSTDTQYF. Written as DNA, the CDR3 is TGTGCCAGCAGTGAGAGCCAGACTAGCGGGCACAGCACAGATACGCAGTATTTT.